Listed here are 10 T cell receptor beta chains from one sample, sequenced in a study of human T cells and chemical hapten exposure. Time point noted: pre-sensitization, week 0. Stated treatment: therapeutic diphenylcyclopropenone sensitization with weekly scalp DPC. TCRdb fed the RACE reads into MiXCR, producing one record per CDR3 protein. The sample yields 150,000 to 200,000 distinct CDR3 sequences, around 30% seen once. The source was whole blood, collected in connection with sensitization to the hapten diphenylcyclopropenone (DPC). The source is a woman in her twenties or thirties with alopecia areata. Some clones in this sample may be carry-over from other donors' samples.

This sequence joins TRBV28 and TRBJ2-7; 9 nucleotides align to TRBD1. Trimming at V came to 6 bases and at J to 4 bases, leaving 16 bases not matched to a gene. Germline V gene data show CDR1 as MDHEN and CDR2 as SYDVKM. The CDR3 runs to 17 residues. CDR3: CASSSPSKGTGWYEQYF. CDR3 DNA: TGTGCCAGCAGCTCGCCTTCTAAGGGGACAGGGTGGTACGAGCAGTACTTC. Filled out from reference TRBV28 and TRBJ2-7, the complete variable domain reads DVKVTQSSRYLVKRTGEKVFLECVQDMDHENMFWYRQDPGLGLRLIYFSYDVKMKEKGDIPEGYSVSREKKERFSLILESASTNQTSMYLCASSSPSKGTGWYEQYFGPGTRLTVT.

The gene calls are TRBV2 and TRBJ2-5; 7 bases align to TRBD1. V was clipped by 4 bases and J by 0 bases; unmatched bases: 8. Germline CDR1 is SNHLY and CDR2 is FYNNEI. The CDR3 spans 16 residues. The CDR3: CASSAIGTDYQETQYF. CDR3 coding DNA: TGTGCCAGCAGTGCTATTGGGACAGACTACCAAGAGACCCAGTACTTC.

This sequence joins TRBV6-6 and TRBJ2-5, with 7 bases that match TRBD1. CDR3 length equals 13 residues. Trimming removed 6 bases from V and 4 bases from J; junction bases left unmatched: 5. Germline CDR1 reads MNHNY; CDR2 reads SVGAGI (reference sequence). The CDR3 here is CASSTGVVETQYF. In nucleotides, the CDR3 is TGTGCCAGCAGCACAGGGGTTGTAGAGACCCAGTACTTC.

This clonotype was observed a handful of times. The chain couples TRBV29-1 to TRBJ2-1, with 10 bases identical to TRBD2. This CDR3 contains 13 residues. Germline-derived CDR1 and CDR2 are SQVTM and ANQGSEA. The trim removed 4 bases at V and 9 bases at J, leaving 6 bases unmatched. The CDR3 spells CSVVTSGTSEQFF. The CDR3 bases are TGCAGCGTTGTAACTAGCGGGACATCTGAGCAGTTCTTC.

This clonotype occurred a few times. The V gene is TRBV5-1, the J gene TRBJ2-7; 10 bases are shared with TRBD2. The CDR3 is made up of 13 amino acids. V shed 4 bases and J 8 bases; nucleotides not matched to a gene: 6. Germline-derived CDR1 and CDR2 are SGHRS and YFSETQ. This CDR3 is CASSSGGAGKQYF. As DNA, the CDR3 is TGCGCCAGCAGCAGCGGGGGGGCCGGGAAGCAGTACTTC. The full variable domain, rest sourced from reference TRBV5-1 and TRBJ2-7, is KAGVTQTPRYLIKTRGQQVTLSCSPISGHRSVSWYQQTPGQGLQFLFEYFSETQRNKGNFPGRFSGRQFSNSRSEMNVSTLELGDSALYLCASSSGGAGKQYFGPGTRLTVT.

This clonotype came up a few times. The chain carries TRBV11-2 and TRBJ2-1; D not certain. The V and J ends lost 1 base and 4 bases respectively, with 8 bases between them. CDR3 length: 14 amino acids. The germline CDR1 and CDR2 sequences are SGHAT and FQNNGV. The CDR3 loop is CASSLVTDYNEQFF. The DNA of the CDR3 is TGTGCCAGCAGCTTAGTGACGGATTACAATGAGCAGTTCTTC.

The CDR3 reads CASDKEGTEAFF. The CDR3 bases are TGTGCCAGCGACAAAGAGGGTACTGAAGCTTTCTTT. This sequence joins TRBV4-2 and TRBJ1-1, with unresolved D. The CDR3 length is 12 residues. The germline V gene has CDR1 LGHNA and CDR2 YNFKEQ. The V gene lost 8 bases and the J gene lost 5 bases, with 12 bases spanning the gap.

This rearrangement joins TRBV14 to TRBJ2-5, with unresolved D. This CDR3 region has 17 residues. Germline CDR1 is SGHDN and CDR2 is FVKESK. The ends were cut back, 4 bases at V and 5 bases at J, with 23 bases in the middle. CDR3 coding DNA: TGTGCCAGCAGCCCCAGCGTCCGTGGGTTCCCGTCGGAGACCCAGTACTTC. Translated: CASSPSVRGFPSETQYF.

The chain is built from TRBV7-2 and TRBJ2-7; D perhaps matches TRBD1 (6 bases). Germline CDR1 is SGHTA and CDR2 is FQGNSA. V lost 4 bases and J 0 bases, leaving 10 bases between the germline ends. The CDR3 extends over 14 amino acids. CDR3 sequence: CASSSGQSSYEQYF. CDR3 bases: TGTGCCAGCAGCTCGGGACAAAGCTCCTACGAGCAGTACTTC.

This clonotype was found a few times. This chain uses TRBV12-2 with TRBJ2-7. TRBV12-2 is given as a pseudogene. This CDR3 has 10 amino acids. CDR3 nucleotide sequence: TGTGCAAGTCGCTGGAAGGAGCAGTACTTC. Translation gives CASRWKEQYF.